A selection of T cell receptor beta chains follows, all from one sample in a study of Tregs in tolerant kidney transplant recipients. Here immunoSEQ multiplex PCR was the method, and the copy in TCRdb shows in-frame clones only, minus some. The sample includes tens of thousands of clones, 91% of them seen just once. This specimen consisted of CD4+ T cells from blood (PBMCs), obtained 24 months after the transplant. Receptors were obtained from a human patient who received a combined kidney and bone marrow transplant. Part of the T cells may come from the graft donor. Both conserved end residues are part of each CDR3. Fields, in order: J gene, CDR3 length, V gene, clone size, D gene, CDR3 protein, CDR3 DNA. The D gene is left open where the match is weak. Some rows have no size entry. The others give once, few or many, or a class for an expanded clone.

TRBJ2-5,17,TRBV27,NA,NA,CASSLNRRGKVGETQYF,TGTGCCAGCAGTTTAAACCGGCGAGGGAAGGTTGGTGAGACCCAGTACTTC
TRBJ1-4,16,TRBV5-4,once,TRBD1,CASSSTRGQDNEKLFF,TGTGCCAGCAGCTCCACCCGGGGACAGGATAATGAAAAACTGTTTTTT
TRBJ1-1,13,TRBV29-1,NA,TRBD1,CSVARTGGTEAFF,TGCAGCGTTGCCCGGACAGGGGGCACTGAAGCTTTCTTT
TRBJ2-1,17,TRBV11-1,once,TRBD2,CASSLGGGRGRNNEQFF,TGTGCCAGCAGCTTAGGCGGCGGTCGCGGGAGAAATAATGAGCAGTTCTTC
TRBJ1-3,17,TRBV23-1,NA,NA,CASTSPPRRRTGNTIYF,TGCGCCAGCACAAGCCCCCCCCGGAGGAGGACTGGAAACACCATATATTTT
TRBJ1-6,15,TRBV19,NA,NA,CASSYPGRDNSPLHF,TGTGCCAGTAGTTACCCCGGGAGAGATAATTCACCCCTCCACTTT
TRBJ2-1,18,TRBV5-1,NA,TRBD2,CASSLGTSGGALGYEQFF,TGCGCCAGCAGCCTTGGGACTAGCGGGGGGGCGCTCGGCTACGAGCAGTTCTTC
TRBJ1-5,14,TRBV25-1,NA,TRBD1,CASSEATGDQPQHF,TGTGCCAGCAGTGAGGCGACAGGGGATCAGCCCCAGCATTTT
TRBJ2-1,15,TRBV9,NA,NA,CASSPTASPYNEQFF,TGTGCCAGCAGCCCCACTGCTAGCCCGTACAATGAGCAGTTCTTC
TRBJ2-1,16,TRBV27,NA,TRBD2,CASSFLLAGGYNEQFF,TGTGCCAGCAGTTTCCTCCTAGCGGGCGGCTACAATGAGCAGTTCTTC
TRBJ1-5,14,TRBV4-1,NA,TRBD1,CASSQTGGWQPQHF,TGCGCCAGCAGCCAGACAGGGGGCTGGCAGCCCCAGCATTTT
TRBJ2-7,14,TRBV6-6,once,NA,CASSSLAGGYEQYF,TGTGCCAGCAGCTCTCTCGCAGGGGGGTACGAGCAGTACTTC
TRBJ2-2,17,TRBV12-5,NA,NA,CASGLVTPLVGTGELFF,TGTGCTAGTGGTTTGGTCACCCCACTAGTGGGAACCGGGGAGCTGTTTTTT
TRBJ1-2,14,TRBV10-3,few,TRBD1,CAISADRVRYGYTF,TGTGCCATCAGCGCAGACAGGGTACGGTATGGCTACACCTTC
TRBJ1-1,16,TRBV4-3,NA,NA,CASSQDNSGANTEAFF,TGCGCCAGCAGCCAAGATAACTCGGGAGCGAACACTGAAGCTTTCTTT
TRBJ2-1,15,TRBV7-2,NA,TRBD2,CASSLSGRAYNEQFF,TGTGCCAGCAGCCTAAGCGGGAGGGCCTACAATGAGCAGTTCTTC
TRBJ2-1,13,TRBV28,NA,NA,CASSFSQGGEQFF,TGTGCCAGCAGTTTTTCGCAGGGGGGTGAGCAGTTCTTC
TRBJ1-4,16,TRBV7-6,NA,TRBD1,CASSLNRNRGYEKLFF,TGTGCCAGCAGCTTAAATAGGAACAGGGGGTATGAAAAACTGTTTTTT
TRBJ2-6,20,TRBV6-1,NA,TRBD1,CASSETLWGQGSSGANVLTF,TGTGCCAGCAGTGAAACCTTATGGGGACAGGGGAGCTCTGGGGCCAACGTCCTGACTTTC
TRBJ2-5,17,TRBV9,NA,TRBD2,CASSVGASGTLQETQYF,TGTGCCAGCAGCGTAGGGGCTAGCGGGACCCTCCAAGAGACCCAGTACTTC
TRBJ2-7,14,TRBV11-1,NA,TRBD2,CASSLLAGGYEQYF,TGTGCCAGCAGCTTACTAGCGGGAGGGTACGAGCAGTACTTC
TRBJ2-3,14,TRBV7-7,NA,NA,CASSSGRDPDTQYF,TGTGCCAGCAGCTCCGGGCGGGACCCAGATACGCAGTATTTT
TRBJ2-7,14,TRBV5-1,NA,TRBD2,CASRTSGSSYEQYF,TGCGCCAGTAGGACTAGCGGGAGTTCCTACGAGCAGTACTTC
TRBJ1-5,15,TRBV5-6,once,TRBD1,CASSSYRGRGQPQHF,TGTGCCAGCAGCTCGTACAGGGGGCGAGGACAGCCCCAGCATTTT
TRBJ2-1,16,TRBV4-2,NA,TRBD2,CASSQGGGGHHNEQFF,TGTGCCAGCAGCCAAGGTGGCGGGGGGCATCACAATGAGCAGTTCTTC
TRBJ1-3,15,TRBV27,NA,NA,CASSLSAGSGNTIYF,TGTGCCAGCAGTTTATCTGCAGGCTCTGGAAACACCATATATTTT
TRBJ2-1,15,TRBV11-2,once,TRBD1,CASSARQGFGNEQFF,TGTGCCAGCAGCGCACGACAGGGGTTTGGCAATGAGCAGTTCTTC
TRBJ2-1,18,TRBV7-9,NA,TRBD2,CASSLGRRAGKLYNEQFF,TGTGCCAGCAGCTTAGGAAGGAGAGCGGGAAAGTTATACAATGAGCAGTTCTTC
TRBJ2-3,14,TRBV5-1,NA,TRBD2,CASSVAGATDTQYF,TGCGCCAGCAGCGTAGCGGGAGCAACAGATACGCAGTATTTT
TRBJ2-7,18,TRBV5-1,NA,TRBD1,CASRDRGPYTTSTYEQYF,TGCGCCAGCAGGGACAGGGGGCCCTACACGACCTCAACCTACGAGCAGTACTTC
TRBJ1-5,18,TRBV6-1,NA,NA,CASSERGDLIYSNQPQHF,TGTGCCAGCAGTGAACGGGGAGATTTGATCTATAGCAATCAGCCCCAGCATTTT
TRBJ2-3,15,TRBV9,NA,NA,CASSADYLSTDTQYF,TGTGCCAGCAGCGCTGACTACCTGAGCACAGATACGCAGTATTTT
TRBJ2-1,16,TRBV6-6,NA,NA,CASSYRVGLPYNEQFF,TGTGCCAGCAGCTATAGGGTAGGACTTCCCTACAATGAGCAGTTCTTC
TRBJ2-1,16,TRBV18,NA,TRBD2,CASSPPGGLATNEQFF,TGTGCCAGCTCACCACCGGGGGGACTAGCGACCAATGAGCAGTTCTTC
TRBJ1-3,16,TRBV9,NA,NA,CASSVAGILSGNTIYF,TGTGCCAGCAGCGTAGCGGGAATCCTCTCTGGAAACACCATATATTTT
TRBJ2-3,14,TRBV14,NA,TRBD2,CASRVAGAIDTQYF,TGTGCCAGCAGGGTAGCGGGAGCGATAGATACGCAGTATTTT
TRBJ1-3,12,TRBV25-1,NA,NA,CASSSTGNTIYF,TGTGCCAGCAGTTCCACTGGAAACACCATATATTTT
TRBJ1-6,11,TRBV11-3,NA,NA,CASSLSSPLHF,TGTGCCAGCAGCTTAAGCTCACCCCTCCACTTT
TRBJ2-5,13,TRBV18,few,NA,CASSPRGQETQYF,TGTGCCAGCTCACCCAGGGGACAAGAGACCCAGTACTTC
TRBJ2-5,12,TRBV2,NA,NA,CASSEGRETQYF,TGTGCCAGCAGTGAAGGGAGGGAGACCCAGTACTTC
TRBJ2-4,19,TRBV2,NA,TRBD1,CASSETKSTGAGAKNIQYF,TGTGCCAGCAGTGAAACGAAAAGCACAGGGGCCGGAGCCAAAAACATTCAGTACTTC
TRBJ2-1,12,TRBV7-9,once,NA,CASGKQGNEQFF,TGTGCCAGCGGAAAACAGGGCAATGAGCAGTTCTTC
TRBJ1-5,13,TRBV27,NA,NA,CASSSRNHQPQHF,TGTGCCAGCAGTTCCAGGAACCATCAGCCCCAGCATTTT
TRBJ2-1,17,TRBV27,NA,TRBD2,CASSSAISGSFFDEQFF,TGTGCCAGCAGTTCTGCCATTAGCGGGAGCTTTTTCGATGAGCAGTTCTTC
TRBJ1-1,15,TRBV7-9,NA,TRBD1,CASSRGTGDFTEAFF,TGTGCCAGCAGTCGCGGGACAGGGGATTTCACTGAAGCTTTCTTT